The 21 T cell receptor beta chains below were found in one sample sequenced in a study of pediatric ulcerative colitis. Profiled with immunoSEQ multiplex PCR; TCRdb holds only in-frame clones, not every one. The sample records about 40,000 clones, 75% being singletons. During colonoscopy, one to two rectal pinch biopsies were collected. The sequenced material came from gut tissue. Receptors originate from a boy younger than 18 with severe ulcerative colitis.

This clone was seen a single time. The CDR3 DNA is TGTGCCAGCAGTCCACCCTTAGACTGGCCTCCAGAGCAGTTCTTC. Amino acids: CASSPPLDWPPEQFF. This chain connects TRBV2 to TRBJ2-1, with D hard to call. The V and J ends lost 5 bases and 10 bases respectively, with 21 bases between them. There are 15 residues in the CDR3. Germline V lookup: CDR1 SNHLY, CDR2 FYNNEI.

This clone was found a few times. This chain joins TRBV2 and TRBJ1-3, with D unclear. Germline V gives CDR1 SNHLY, CDR2 FYNNEI. The CDR3 extends over 14 amino acids. The V end lost 6 bases, the J end lost 0 bases, and 9 bases lay between the germline ends. In DNA form, the CDR3 reads TGTGCCAGCAGAACGGACCTCTCTGGAAACACCATATATTTT. Translated: CASRTDLSGNTIYF.

The chain is built from TRBV5-1 and TRBJ2-1; tentatively, D is TRBD2 (7 bases). Per the germline V gene, CDR1 is SGHRS and CDR2 is YFSETQ. The CDR3 is 16 residues long. V lost 0 bases to trimming and J lost 8 bases, with 18 bases between them. The CDR3 reads CASSLDLVGGPDEQFF. CDR3 nucleotides: TGCGCCAGCAGCTTGGATCTAGTGGGGGGGCCTGATGAGCAGTTCTTC.

The chain carries TRBV5-1 and TRBJ2-7; a possible D gene is TRBD2 (5 bases). The CDR3 is 14 residues long. The germline V gene has CDR1 SGHRS and CDR2 YFSETQ. Trimming left V 4 bases short and J 4 bases short, with 15 bases between. CDR3 nucleotide sequence: TGCGCCAGCAGCGAGGACTTGGCGCGTTACGAGCAGTACTTC. Amino acids: CASSEDLARYEQYF.

The CDR3 spells CASSLAGDYGYTF. CDR3 bases: TGTGCCAGCAGTTTGGCAGGGGACTATGGCTACACCTTC. V is TRBV28 and J is TRBJ1-2, with a weak D call TRBD1 (6 bases). The germline V and J ends were trimmed by 3 bases and 3 bases, with 8 bases remaining between them. Germline V gene sequence: CDR1 MDHEN, CDR2 SYDVKM. CDR3 length: 13 residues.

Turning to this clone: A read error is likely, as this CDR3 ends without the conserved phenylalanine or tryptophan. The chain links TRBV5-1 to TRBJ1-6; D perhaps matches TRBD1 (6 bases). The germline CDR1 and CDR2 sequences are SGHRS and YFSETQ. Trimming removed 0 bases from V and 3 bases from J, with 7 bases in between. The CDR3 has 15 amino acids. In DNA form, the CDR3 reads TGCGCCAGCAGCTTGGACAGGGACTATAATTCACCCCTCCACCTT. Its protein product is CASSLDRDYNSPLHL.

This chain uses TRBV2 with TRBJ1-2; D is undetermined. This CDR3 is 14 amino acids long. V was cut by 7 bases and J by 8 bases, with 20 bases left in between. Germline V gives CDR1 SNHLY, CDR2 FYNNEI. The CDR3 nucleotides read TGTGCCAGCACCACCCTAGGGCCAGTTAGGGGCTACACCTTC. Amino acids: CASTTLGPVRGYTF.

V and J are TRBV7-2 and TRBJ1-6; tentative D call: TRBD1 (6 bases). Trimming stripped 5 bases from V and 7 bases from J, with 12 bases between. The CDR3 is 14 residues long. Germline-derived CDR1 and CDR2 are SGHTA and FQGNSA. The CDR3 is CASSASTGNSPLHF. Here the CDR3 DNA reads TGTGCCAGCAGCGCGTCGACAGGCAATTCACCCCTCCACTTT. Filled out from reference TRBV7-2 and TRBJ1-6, the complete variable domain reads GAGVSQSPSNKVTEKGKDVELRCDPISGHTALYWYRQSLGQGLEFLIYFQGNSAPDKSGLPSDRFSAERTGGSVSTLTIQRTQQEDSAVYLCASSASTGNSPLHFGNGTRLTVT.

The V call is TRBV30, the J call TRBJ1-5; D is unclear. V lost 7 bases and J 6 bases, leaving 13 bases between the germline ends. CDR1 is GTSNPN, CDR2 SVGIG, per germline (reference sequence). The CDR3 contains 12 residues. The CDR3 DNA reads TGTGCCTTTAGGGCAGGAGGTCAGCCCCAGCATTTT. Its protein product is CAFRAGGQPQHF.

This chain connects TRBV4-1 to TRBJ2-5, with TRBD2 identical over 12 bases. The germline CDR1 and CDR2 sequences are MGHRA and YSYEKL. This CDR3 comprises 20 residues. V shed 1 base, J shed 2 bases, and the junction held 14 bases outside the gene matches. The CDR3 coding sequence is TGCGCCAGCAGCCAAGCAAACAAGGGGGGACTAGCGGGCCTTCAAGAGACCCAGTACTTC. Its translation is CASSQANKGGLAGLQETQYF.

This clone is termed medium-sized. The chain links TRBV2 to TRBJ1-3; D is uncertain. The CDR3 extends over 14 amino acids. V lost 4 bases and J 1 base, leaving 8 bases between the germline ends. CDR1 SNHLY and CDR2 FYNNEI come from the germline V gene. CDR3 sequence reads: CASSVGVSGNTIYF. The CDR3 DNA sequence: TGTGCCAGCAGTGTCGGGGTATCTGGAAACACCATATATTTT.

This chain joins TRBV4-1 and TRBJ1-4, with no clear D. V lost 1 base and J 8 bases, leaving 11 bases between the germline ends. The CDR3 covers 14 residues. CDR1 MGHRA and CDR2 YSYEKL come from the germline V gene. The CDR3 sequence: CASSQVVRNEKLFF. DNA for the CDR3: TGCGCCAGCAGCCAAGTGGTGAGAAACGAAAAACTGTTTTTT.

In this sample, this clone turned up a few times. The chain employs TRBV27 and TRBJ2-7; 7 positions match TRBD1. The germline CDR1 and CDR2 sequences are MNHEY and SMNVEV (reference sequence). The CDR3 sequence is 15 residues long. V lost 3 bases to trimming and J lost 3 bases; unmatched junction nucleotides: 8. The CDR3 protein is CASSFATGWHYEQYF. The CDR3 coding sequence is TGTGCCAGCAGTTTCGCGACAGGGTGGCACTACGAGCAGTACTTC.

The DNA of the CDR3 is TGCAGCGCAAACAGGGGTCCGGATGAGCAGTACTTC. This translates into CSANRGPDEQYF. V gene TRBV29-1 combines with J gene TRBJ2-7, with 7 bases matching TRBD1. Trimming removed 7 bases from V and 7 bases from J; junction bases left unmatched: 10. Germline CDR1 SQVTM, CDR2 ANQGSEA. The CDR3 has 12 residues.

The rearrangement links TRBV4-1 to TRBJ2-5, with 7 bases aligning to TRBD2. Germline V gene data show CDR1 as MGHRA and CDR2 as YSYEKL. The CDR3 is made up of 15 amino acids. The J segment lost 0 bases and the V segment lost 0 bases, leaving 1 base of the junction unmatched. DNA for the CDR3: TGCGCCAGCAGCCAAGAGGGGGGGTACCAAGAGACCCAGTACTTC. This encodes CASSQEGGYQETQYF.

This chain connects TRBV9 to TRBJ2-3; 7 bases fit TRBD1. There are 14 residues in the CDR3. CDR1 SGDLS and CDR2 YYNGEE come from the germline V gene. V was pared by 2 bases and J by 3 bases, with 3 bases of the junction left unmatched. CDR3 loop: CASSVDRDTDTQYF. As DNA, the CDR3 is TGTGCCAGCAGCGTCGACAGGGATACAGATACGCAGTATTTT.

The chain uses TRBV6-6 and TRBJ1-5, with 7 bases aligning to TRBD1. V was pared by 7 bases and J by 8 bases, with 5 bases of the junction left unmatched. CDR1 and CDR2 (germline): MNHNY, SVGAGI (reference sequence). CDR3 length: 12 residues. The CDR3 coding sequence is TGTGCCAGCAAAGGGGGCAGTGAGCCCCAGCATTTT. Amino acids: CASKGGSEPQHF.

This chain joins TRBV6-6 and TRBJ2-7, with D perhaps matching TRBD1 (5 bases). Germline V gene sequence: CDR1 MNHNY, CDR2 SVGAGI (reference sequence). The germline V and J ends were trimmed by 4 bases and 0 bases, with 13 bases remaining between them. This CDR3 contains 15 residues. CDR3 nucleotides: TGTGCCAGCAGTTCCAGGATAGGGGTCTCCTACGAGCAGTACTTC. Translated, it gives CASSSRIGVSYEQYF.

In this sample, this clone turned up once. This chain joins TRBV28 and TRBJ1-2, with 9 bases matching TRBD1. The CDR3 runs 14 residues. With 6 bases clipped from V and 1 base from J, the junction kept 3 bases outside the gene matches. Germline V gene lookup returns CDR1 MDHEN and CDR2 SYDVKM. The CDR3 DNA is TGTGCCAGCAGGGGACAGGGTCTTAACTATGGCTACACCTTC. It codes for CASRGQGLNYGYTF.

In its sample, this clone was seen a few times. The chain links TRBV7-2 to TRBJ2-1, with TRBD1 as a possible D gene (6 bases). Looked up from germline, CDR1 is SGHTA and CDR2 is FQGNSA. The CDR3 consists of 15 residues. V lost 3 bases and J lost 4, with 13 bases in between. DNA of the CDR3: TGTGCCAGCAGCTTCATCCGGGACATTTACAATGAGCAGTTCTTC. It is translated as CASSFIRDIYNEQFF.

The gene calls are TRBV7-9 and TRBJ2-7; TRBD2 agrees at 8 bases. The CDR3 length is 18 residues. With 6 bases clipped from V and 1 base from J, the junction kept 17 bases outside the gene matches. Looked up from germline, CDR1 is SEHNR and CDR2 is FQNEAQ (reference sequence). The CDR3 protein is CASSPSIVSGGSSYEQYF. Here the CDR3 DNA reads TGTGCCAGCAGTCCCTCGATAGTAAGCGGGGGCTCTTCCTACGAGCAGTACTTC.